This T cell receptor (beta chain) comes out of a study of blood T cell repertoires in COVID-19. Study-wide background: Sources were T cells, B-cell-depleted T cells, or PBMCs; the material itself was cDNA or gDNA.

The CDR3 totals 16 residues. Germline lookup yields CDR1 ENHRY and CDR2 SYGVKD. Trimming took off 0 bases at V and 0 bases at J, with 12 bases between the two ends. Study processing details: Amplification from reference gene primers served as the basis for estimated nucleated cell counts. Clones were sequenced by immunoSEQ multiplex PCR, and TCRdb holds only the in-frame ones, with some missing. That table gives V, J and clone size, and the DNA gave D and trimming. The sample records around 700,000 clones, 80% to 90% being singletons. The sequencing input was peripheral blood. The source is a woman between 18 and 29 years old with acute or convalescent COVID-19. The rearrangement links TRBV10-3 to TRBJ2-7; the D gene is possibly TRBD1 (5 bases). The CDR3 DNA follows: TGTGCCATCAGTGAGTCTCGGCAGGACAACTCCTACGAGCAGTACTTC. Protein sequence: CAISESRQDNSYEQYF.